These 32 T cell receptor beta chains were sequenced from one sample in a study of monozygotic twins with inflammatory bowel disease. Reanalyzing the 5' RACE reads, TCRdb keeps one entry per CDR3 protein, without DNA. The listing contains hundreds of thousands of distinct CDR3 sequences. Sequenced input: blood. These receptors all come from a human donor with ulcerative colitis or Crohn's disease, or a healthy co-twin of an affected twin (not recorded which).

CDR3 region: CSVEQGPGELFF. The chain links TRBV29-1 to TRBJ2-2; TCRdb's D call, TRBD1, is unchecked because there is no DNA. The CDR3 runs to 12 residues. The germline V gene has CDR1 SQVTM and CDR2 ANQGSEA.

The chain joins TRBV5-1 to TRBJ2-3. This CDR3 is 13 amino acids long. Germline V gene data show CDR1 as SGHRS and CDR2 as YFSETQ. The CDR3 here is CASSLDVQNTQYF.

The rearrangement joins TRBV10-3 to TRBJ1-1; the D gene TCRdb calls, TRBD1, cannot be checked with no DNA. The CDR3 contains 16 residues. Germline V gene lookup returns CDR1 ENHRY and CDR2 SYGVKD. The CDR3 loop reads CAISGSQGMTNTEAFF.

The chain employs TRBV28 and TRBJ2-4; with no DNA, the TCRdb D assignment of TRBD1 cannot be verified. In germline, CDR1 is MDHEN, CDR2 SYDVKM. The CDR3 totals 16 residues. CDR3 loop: CASTEQGSLAKNIQYF.

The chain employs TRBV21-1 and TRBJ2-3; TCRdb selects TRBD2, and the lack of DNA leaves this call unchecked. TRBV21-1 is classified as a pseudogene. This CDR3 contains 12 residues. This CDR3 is CASRGRGDTQYF.

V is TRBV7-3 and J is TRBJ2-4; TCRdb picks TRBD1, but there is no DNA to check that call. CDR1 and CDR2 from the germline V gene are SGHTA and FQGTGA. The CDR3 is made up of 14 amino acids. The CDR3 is CASSSGQPKNIQYF.

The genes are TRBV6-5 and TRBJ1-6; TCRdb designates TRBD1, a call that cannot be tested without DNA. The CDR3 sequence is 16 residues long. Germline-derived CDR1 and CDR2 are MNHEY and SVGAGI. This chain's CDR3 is CASSSIYTVRGSPLHF.

CDR3 amino acids: CASSSQGWDEAFF. V gene TRBV7-9 combines with J gene TRBJ1-1; lacking DNA, the TRBD1 call made by TCRdb goes unchecked. The germline CDR1 and CDR2 sequences are SEHNR and FQNEAQ (reference sequence). The CDR3 is 13 amino acids.

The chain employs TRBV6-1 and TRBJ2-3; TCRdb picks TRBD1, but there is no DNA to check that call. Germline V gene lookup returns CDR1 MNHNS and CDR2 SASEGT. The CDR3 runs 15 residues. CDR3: CASRKRQGDTDTQYF.

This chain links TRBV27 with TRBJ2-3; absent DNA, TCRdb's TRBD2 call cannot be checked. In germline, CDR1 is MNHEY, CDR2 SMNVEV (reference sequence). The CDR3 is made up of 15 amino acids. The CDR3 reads CASSSGLFSTDTQYF.

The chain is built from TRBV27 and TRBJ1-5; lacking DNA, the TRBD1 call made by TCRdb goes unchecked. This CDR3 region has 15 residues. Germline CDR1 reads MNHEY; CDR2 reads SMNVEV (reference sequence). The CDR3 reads CASSTGKGFNQPQHF.

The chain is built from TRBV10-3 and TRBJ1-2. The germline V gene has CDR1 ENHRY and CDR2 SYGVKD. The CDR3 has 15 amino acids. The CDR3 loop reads CAISDSTGLSYGYTF.

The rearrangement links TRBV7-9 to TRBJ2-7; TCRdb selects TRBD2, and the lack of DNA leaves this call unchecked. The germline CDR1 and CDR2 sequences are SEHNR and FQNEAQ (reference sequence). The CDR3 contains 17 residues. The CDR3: CASSLGLGGPSSYEQYF.

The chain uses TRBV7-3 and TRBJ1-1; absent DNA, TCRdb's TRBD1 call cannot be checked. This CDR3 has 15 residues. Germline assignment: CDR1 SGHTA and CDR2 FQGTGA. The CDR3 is CASSSGQGAMTEAFF.

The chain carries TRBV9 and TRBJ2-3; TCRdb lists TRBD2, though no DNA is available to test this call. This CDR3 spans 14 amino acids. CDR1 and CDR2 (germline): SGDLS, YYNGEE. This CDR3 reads CASSLGLPTDTQYF.

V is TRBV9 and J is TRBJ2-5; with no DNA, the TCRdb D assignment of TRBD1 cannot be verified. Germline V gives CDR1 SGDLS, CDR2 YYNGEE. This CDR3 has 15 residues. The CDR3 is CASSASSNRVETQYF.

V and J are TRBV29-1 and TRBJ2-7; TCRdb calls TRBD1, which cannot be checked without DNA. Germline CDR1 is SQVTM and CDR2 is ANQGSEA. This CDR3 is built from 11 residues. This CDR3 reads CSAGQGYEQYF.

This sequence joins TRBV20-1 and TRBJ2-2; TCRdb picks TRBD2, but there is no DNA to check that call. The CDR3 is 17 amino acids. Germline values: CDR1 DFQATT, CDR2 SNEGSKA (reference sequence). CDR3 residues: CSARPGLAYLGTGELFF.

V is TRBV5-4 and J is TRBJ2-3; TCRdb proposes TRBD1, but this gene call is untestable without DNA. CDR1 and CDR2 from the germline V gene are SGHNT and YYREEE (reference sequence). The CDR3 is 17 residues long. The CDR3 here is CASRPSRPGTTSDTQYF.

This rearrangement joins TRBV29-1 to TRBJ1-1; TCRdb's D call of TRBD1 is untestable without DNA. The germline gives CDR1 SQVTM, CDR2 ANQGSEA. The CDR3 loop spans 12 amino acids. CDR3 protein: CSGGEMNTEAFF. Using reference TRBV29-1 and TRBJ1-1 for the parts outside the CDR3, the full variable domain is SAVISQKPSRDICQRGTSLTIQCQVDSQVTMMFWYRQQPGQSLTLIATANQGSEATYESGFVIDKFPISRPNLTFSTLTVSNMSPEDSSIYLCSGGEMNTEAFFGQGTRLTVV.

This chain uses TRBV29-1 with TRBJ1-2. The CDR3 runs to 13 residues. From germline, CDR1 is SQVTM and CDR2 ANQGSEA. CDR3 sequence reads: CSVEVDRFYGYTF.

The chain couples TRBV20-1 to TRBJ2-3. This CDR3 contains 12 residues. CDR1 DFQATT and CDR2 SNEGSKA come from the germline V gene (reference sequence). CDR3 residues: CSGVLGTDTQYF.

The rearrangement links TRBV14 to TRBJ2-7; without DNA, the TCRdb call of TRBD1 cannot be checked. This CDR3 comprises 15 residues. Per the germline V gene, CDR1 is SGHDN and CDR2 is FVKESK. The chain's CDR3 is CASRQSGRPTYEQYF.

The CDR3 region is CASSLPPRLTDTQYF. This sequence joins TRBV28 and TRBJ2-3; without DNA, the TCRdb call of TRBD1 cannot be checked. CDR1 MDHEN and CDR2 SYDVKM come from the germline V gene. The CDR3 loop spans 15 amino acids.

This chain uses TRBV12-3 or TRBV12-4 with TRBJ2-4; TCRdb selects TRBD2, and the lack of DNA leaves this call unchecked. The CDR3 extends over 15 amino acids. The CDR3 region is CASSFGLAGGSIQYF.

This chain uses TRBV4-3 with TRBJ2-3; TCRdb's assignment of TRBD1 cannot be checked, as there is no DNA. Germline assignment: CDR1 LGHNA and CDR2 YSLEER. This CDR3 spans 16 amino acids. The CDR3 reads CASSSGQGGSTDTQYF.

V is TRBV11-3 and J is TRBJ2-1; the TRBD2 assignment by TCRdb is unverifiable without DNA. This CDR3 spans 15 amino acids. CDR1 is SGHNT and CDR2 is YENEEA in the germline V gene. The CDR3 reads CASSVGTSGNNEQFF.

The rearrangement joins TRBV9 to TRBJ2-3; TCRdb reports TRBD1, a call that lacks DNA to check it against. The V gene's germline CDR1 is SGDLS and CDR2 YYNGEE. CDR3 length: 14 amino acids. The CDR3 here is CASSVDIFTDTQYF. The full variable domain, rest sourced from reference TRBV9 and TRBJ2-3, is DSGVTQTPKHLITATGQRVTLRCSPRSGDLSVYWYQQSLDQGLQFLIQYYNGEERAKGNILERFSAQQFPDLHSELNLSSLELGDSALYFCASSVDIFTDTQYFGPGTRLTVL.

The CDR3 loop reads CASSPGTVRTYEQYF. The genes are TRBV12-3 or TRBV12-4 and TRBJ2-7; TCRdb designates TRBD1, a call that cannot be tested without DNA. The CDR3 length is 15 residues.

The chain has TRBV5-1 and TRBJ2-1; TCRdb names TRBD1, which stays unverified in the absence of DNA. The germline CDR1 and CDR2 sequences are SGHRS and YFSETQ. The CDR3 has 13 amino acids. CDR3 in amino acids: CASKQGAYNEQFF.

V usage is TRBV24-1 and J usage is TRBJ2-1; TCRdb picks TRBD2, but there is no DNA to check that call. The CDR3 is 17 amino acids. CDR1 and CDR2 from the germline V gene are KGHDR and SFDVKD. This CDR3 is CATRGGTSGSSYNEQFF.

The CDR3 here is CSVLNTYEQFF. The chain employs TRBV29-1 and TRBJ2-1. Germline-derived CDR1 and CDR2 are SQVTM and ANQGSEA. The CDR3 contains 11 residues.